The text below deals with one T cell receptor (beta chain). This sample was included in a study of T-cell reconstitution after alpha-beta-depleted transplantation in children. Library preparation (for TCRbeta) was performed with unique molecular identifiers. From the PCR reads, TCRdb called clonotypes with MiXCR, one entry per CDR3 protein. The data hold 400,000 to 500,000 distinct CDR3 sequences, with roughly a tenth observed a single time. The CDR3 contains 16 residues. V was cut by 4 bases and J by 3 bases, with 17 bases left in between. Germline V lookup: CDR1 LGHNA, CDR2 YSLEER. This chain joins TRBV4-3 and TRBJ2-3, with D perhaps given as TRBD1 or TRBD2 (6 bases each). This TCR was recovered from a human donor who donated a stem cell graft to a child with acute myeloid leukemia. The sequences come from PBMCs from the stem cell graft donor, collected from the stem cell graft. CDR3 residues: CASSPQGGGGTDTQYF. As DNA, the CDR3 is TGCGCCAGCAGCCCGCAGGGCGGAGGGGGGACAGATACGCAGTATTTT.